This section outlines one T cell receptor (beta chain) sequence together with its context. Its specificity is not known. The sample is drawn from a study of CD8 T cells in Susac syndrome. Whole-study results and caveats: Acknowledgment was made by the study that its TCR sequencing and HLA analysis involved a relatively small number of individuals.

A quantity of about 0.5 to 1 ug RNA underwent reverse transcription using random hexamers. Amplification of TCR beta CDR3 spanned 54 Vbeta and 13 Jbeta via immunoSEQ multiplex PCR. MiXCR, run by TCRdb on the immunoSEQ multiplex PCR reads, gives a single entry per CDR3 protein. The sample comprises around 220,000 distinct CDR3 sequences, 92% of which are singletons, and about 0.13% rests with the top ten. Germline assignment: CDR1 SGHAT and CDR2 FQNNGV. The CDR3 has 16 amino acids. The ends were cut back, 0 bases at V and 3 bases at J, with 11 bases in the middle. The CD8+ and CD4+ T cells were negatively isolated, with the TEMRA cells enriched by FACS.

This clonotype originated in a human donor with multiple sclerosis. The sample comprised CD8+ T cells from PBMCs. This chain links TRBV11-2 with TRBJ2-2; D is perhaps TRBD1 (6 bases). The CDR3 region has the DNA TGTGCCAGCAGCTTAGATTGGGACACAGACACCGGGGAGCTGTTTTTT. Residues: CASSLDWDTDTGELFF.